These 23 T cell receptor beta chains originate from one sample sequenced in a study of blood T cell repertoires in COVID-19. TCRdb keeps only in-frame clones here, not all; method: immunoSEQ multiplex PCR. Of about 230,000 clones detected, roughly 91% appear once; the ten largest clones hold almost 4%. Source material: PBMCs or T cells enriched from blood (not recorded which). These receptors were collected from a woman in her twenties or thirties with acute COVID-19.

The chain combines TRBV6-1 with TRBJ2-5; D unresolved. V was shortened by 2 bases and J by 5 bases, with 15 bases between the two germline ends. This CDR3 has 15 amino acids. Germline lookup yields CDR1 MNHNS and CDR2 SASEGT. The CDR3 loop is CASSEPPLSDETQYF. CDR3 in DNA: TGTGCCAGCAGTGAACCCCCGCTGAGTGATGAGACCCAGTACTTC.

The chain uses TRBV5-4 and TRBJ1-3, with a possible D match to TRBD1 (6 bases). V was pared by 1 base and J by 0 bases, with 8 bases between. CDR3 length: 15 residues. The germline V gene has CDR1 SGHNT and CDR2 YYREEE (reference sequence). The CDR3 loop is CASSLRGGSGNTIYF. Here the CDR3 DNA reads TGTGCCAGCAGCTTGCGAGGGGGCTCTGGAAACACCATATATTTT.

The chain carries TRBV5-1 and TRBJ2-1; tentative D call: TRBD2 (5 bases). V lost 4 bases to trimming and J lost 10 bases, with 15 bases between them. CDR1 is SGHRS, CDR2 YFSETQ, per germline. The CDR3 loop spans 13 amino acids. CDR3 amino acids: CASSLGRGDEQFF. For the CDR3, the DNA is TGCGCCAGCAGCCTGGGCCGGGGAGACGAGCAGTTCTTC.

The chain is built from TRBV5-4 and TRBJ1-1; the D gene is possibly TRBD1 (5 bases). Trimming pared 1 base from V and 1 base from J, leaving 11 bases between. This CDR3 has 15 residues. The germline V gene encodes CDR1 SGHNT and CDR2 YYREEE (reference sequence). The CDR3 loop is CASSLRGLGNTEAFF. The CDR3 nucleotides read TGTGCCAGCAGCTTGAGGGGACTGGGGAACACTGAAGCTTTCTTT.

The chain links TRBV27 to TRBJ1-5; possibly TRBD1 for D (6 bases). CDR3 length equals 13 residues. Trimming took off 6 bases at V and 6 bases at J, with 12 bases between the two ends. From germline, CDR1 is MNHEY and CDR2 SMNVEV (reference sequence). The CDR3 nucleotides are TGTGCCAGCAGCTTACAGGGATTTCAGCCCCAGCATTTT. Translated, it gives CASSLQGFQPQHF.

The rearrangement links TRBV7-9 to TRBJ2-2, with D possibly matching TRBD1 (6 bases). Germline V lookup: CDR1 SEHNR, CDR2 FQNEAQ (reference sequence). The CDR3 consists of 17 residues. The V end was cut by 5 bases, the J end by 0 bases, with 16 bases between. The CDR3: CASSPQGFSSNTGELFF. The CDR3 DNA reads as TGTGCCAGCAGCCCCCAGGGGTTTAGTTCGAACACCGGGGAGCTGTTTTTT.

V usage is TRBV21-1 and J usage is TRBJ1-2. TRBV21-1 is recorded as a pseudogene. This CDR3 comprises 13 residues. DNA for the CDR3: TGTGCCAGCAGCAAAAGGGGCGGGGATGGCTACACCTTC. This gives the protein CASSKRGGDGYTF.

The CDR3 here is CASSPQVDSGANVLTF. In DNA form, the CDR3 reads TGTGCCAGCAGCCCTCAGGTGGACTCTGGGGCCAACGTCCTGACTTTC. The chain carries TRBV3-1 (or the pseudogene TRBV3-2) and TRBJ2-6; D remains unclear. Deletions cut 4 bases from V and 0 bases from J, with 10 bases between. Germline values: CDR1 LGHDT, CDR2 YNNKEL (reference sequence). The CDR3 spans 16 residues.

The genes are TRBV3-1 (or the pseudogene TRBV3-2) and TRBJ2-3, with TRBD2 matching 8 bases. The CDR3 totals 21 residues. V lost 1 base and J lost 1; bases outside the gene matches: 19. Germline V gene lookup returns CDR1 LGHDT and CDR2 YNNKEL (reference sequence). The CDR3 nucleotides read TGTGCCAGCAGCCAAGTCCCGGGACTAGTACTTATTTTCGGAGGCACAGATACGCAGTATTTT. This encodes CASSQVPGLVLIFGGTDTQYF.

The chain carries TRBV24-1 and TRBJ1-1, with D perhaps matching TRBD1 (5 bases). Trimming cost V 4 bases and J 1 base, with 9 bases left between them. This CDR3 region has 14 residues. CDR1 and CDR2 (germline): KGHDR, SFDVKD. Written as DNA, the CDR3 is TGTGCCACCAGTGACCCCAGGGAGAACACTGAAGCTTTCTTT. This codes for CATSDPRENTEAFF.

The chain couples TRBV5-8 to TRBJ2-3, with a weak D call TRBD1 (5 bases). The CDR3 spans 16 residues. Looked up from germline, CDR1 is SGHTS and CDR2 is YDEGEE. V shed 0 bases and J shed 0 bases, with 11 bases lying between them. DNA for the CDR3: TGTGCCAGCAGCTTGGGCCGGACACCTAGCACAGATACGCAGTATTTT. Protein sequence: CASSLGRTPSTDTQYF.

This clone was counted between two and nine times. The chain links TRBV6-5 to TRBJ1-2; TRBD1 matches 9 bases. V shed 6 bases and J 2 bases; nucleotides not matched to a gene: 4. This CDR3 region has 14 residues. CDR1 is MNHEY, CDR2 SVGAGI, per germline. The CDR3 DNA reads TGTGCCAGCAGAACCGGGACAGGGAACTATGGCTACACCTTC. Translating it yields CASRTGTGNYGYTF.

DNA for the CDR3: TGCGCCAGCAGCCACCGGGAGGGTCCCTACAATGAGCAGTTCTTC. It yields the protein CASSHREGPYNEQFF. The chain links TRBV4-3 to TRBJ2-1, with 8 nucleotides matching TRBD2. The CDR3 is 15 residues long. V lost 3 bases and J lost 2; bases outside the gene matches: 3. CDR1 is LGHNA, CDR2 YSLEER, per germline.

CDR3 coding DNA: TGTGCCAGCAGCTTAGAATTTATTGCAGATACGCAGTATTTT. Translating it yields CASSLEFIADTQYF. The chain is built from TRBV7-2 and TRBJ2-3; D gene uncertain. The CDR3 length is 14 residues. Deletions cut 1 base from V and 4 bases from J, with 9 bases between. CDR1 is SGHTA and CDR2 is FQGNSA in the germline V gene.

The genes are TRBV6-5 and TRBJ2-2; 11 bases agree with TRBD2. Germline-derived CDR1 and CDR2 are MNHEY and SVGAGI. CDR3 length: 15 amino acids. Trimming removed 11 bases from V and 4 bases from J; junction bases left unmatched: 9. The chain's CDR3 is CACFGTSGITGELFF. DNA of the CDR3: TGTGCCTGCTTCGGGACTAGCGGTATCACCGGGGAGCTGTTTTTT.

The chain joins TRBV2 to TRBJ2-7; possibly TRBD1 for D (6 bases). Trimming removed 2 bases at V and 0 bases at J, with 11 bases between. This CDR3 is 15 amino acids long. CDR1 and CDR2 (germline): SNHLY, FYNNEI. CDR3 sequence (DNA): TGTGCCAGCAGTGAATCGACAGGCCTCTCCTACGAGCAGTACTTC. Its translation: CASSESTGLSYEQYF.

The chain employs TRBV27 and TRBJ1-2; D remains ambiguous. The germline V gene has CDR1 MNHEY and CDR2 SMNVEV (reference sequence). Deletions cut 6 bases from V and 2 bases from J, with 13 bases between. CDR3 length equals 14 residues. Here the CDR3 reads CASRPLGENYGYTF. The CDR3 nucleotides are TGTGCCAGCAGACCCCTCGGGGAAAACTATGGCTACACCTTC.

CDR3 nucleotides: TGTGCCAGCAGCGCTGAGGGACAGGGACTTTTCGGAGCTTTCTTT. This translates into CASSAEGQGLFGAFF. The genes are TRBV7-2 and TRBJ1-1; 9 nucleotides align to TRBD1. V lost 5 bases to trimming and J lost 10 bases; unmatched junction nucleotides: 14. There are 15 residues in the CDR3. Germline CDR1 reads SGHTA; CDR2 reads FQGNSA.

The chain is built from TRBV11-2 and TRBJ1-1, with D perhaps matching TRBD1 (5 bases). The germline CDR1 and CDR2 sequences are SGHAT and FQNNGV. The V and J ends lost 10 bases and 5 bases respectively, with 17 bases between them. The CDR3 totals 13 residues. CDR3 amino acids: CATWGGEETEAFF. CDR3 nucleotide sequence: TGTGCCACCTGGGGAGGGGAGGAAACTGAAGCTTTCTTT.

The CDR3 here is CASSARRADWGTTGELFF. The CDR3 DNA reads as TGTGCCAGCAGCGCACGGAGAGCGGACTGGGGAACTACCGGGGAGCTGTTTTTT. The V gene is TRBV7-9, the J gene TRBJ2-2, with D tentatively TRBD2 (5 bases). This CDR3 region has 18 residues. V lost 5 bases, J lost 5 bases, and 24 bases lay in between. In germline, CDR1 is SEHNR, CDR2 FQNEAQ (reference sequence). The entire variable domain, with the rest obtained from reference TRBV7-9 and TRBJ2-2, is as follows: DTGVSQNPRHKITKRGQNVTFRCDPISEHNRLYWYRQTLGQGPEFLTYFQNEAQLEKSRLLSDRFSAERPKGSFSTLEIQRTEQGDSAMYLCASSARRADWGTTGELFFGEGSRLTVL.

The genes are TRBV19 and TRBJ1-2; D might be TRBD1 (5 bases). Germline CDR1 reads LNHDA; CDR2 reads SQIVND (reference sequence). The CDR3 runs 13 residues. V was trimmed by 5 bases and J by 4 bases, leaving 11 bases between them. The CDR3 region has the DNA TGTGCCAGTAGTTGGGGCGGGGCCTATGGCTACACCTTC. Translated, it gives CASSWGGAYGYTF.

The table lists this clone with many counts. The rearrangement joins TRBV10-3 to TRBJ2-7, with D maybe TRBD2 (6 bases). CDR1 is ENHRY, CDR2 SYGVKD, per germline. The CDR3 sequence is 15 residues long. With 2 bases removed from V and 3 bases from J, the gap between germline ends came to 14 bases. This CDR3 is CAISEGGWRDYEQYF. CDR3 coding DNA: TGTGCCATCAGTGAGGGTGGTTGGAGGGACTACGAGCAGTACTTC.

For the CDR3, the DNA is TGTGCCAGCAGCTATCTAAAAGAGACCCAGTACTTC. Translation gives CASSYLKETQYF. The J gene is TRBJ2-5, the V gene TRBV7-2; no clear D gene. V was shortened by 4 bases and J by 3 bases, with 6 bases between the two germline ends. Germline V gives CDR1 SGHTA, CDR2 FQGNSA. This CDR3 spans 12 amino acids.